Listed below are T cell receptor beta chains from one sample, sequenced in a study of glioma-infiltrating T cells after dendritic cell vaccination. Sequencing used immunoSEQ multiplex PCR; TCRdb keeps in-frame clones, though not all of them. This table holds about 38,000 clones, approximately 84% found once. The input for sequencing was blood, taken before dendritic cell vaccination. Receptor source: a human donor with glioblastoma. The CDR3 runs from the conserved cysteine through the conserved F or W. A D gene is named only where the DNA matches it firmly. A row's size may be missing; if present it is once, few, many or a size class.

size	V	D	J	CDR3	DNA
.	TRBV12-5	.	TRBJ1-5	CASGLVGFSGINQPQHF	TGTGCTAGTGGTTTGGTTGGTTTTTCGGGAATCAATCAGCCCCAGCATTTT
.	TRBV19	.	TRBJ2-3	CASSDQRISTDTQYF	TGTGCCAGTAGCGACCAGCGGATCAGTACAGATACGCAGTATTTT
few	TRBV9	.	TRBJ2-3	CASSLRGASDTQYF	TGTGCCAGCAGCCTACGGGGGGCGAGTGATACGCAGTATTTT
.	TRBV9	TRBD2	TRBJ2-3	CASSVVLAGGPDTQYF	TGTGCCAGCAGCGTAGTGCTAGCGGGGGGGCCGGATACGCAGTATTTT
.	TRBV27	.	TRBJ2-3	CASWMRAPLYTDTQYF	TGTGCCAGCTGGATGAGGGCACCACTATACACAGATACGCAGTATTTT
.	TRBV30	.	TRBJ2-2	CAWSVLLFYTGELFF	.
few	TRBV6-5	TRBD1	TRBJ2-7	CASSGLTGGFNEQYF	TGTGCCAGCAGTGGCCTGACAGGGGGCTTCAACGAGCAGTACTTC
.	TRBV2	TRBD2	TRBJ2-7	CASRPLTSGGNEQYF	TGTGCCAGCAGACCATTAACTAGCGGGGGAAACGAGCAGTACTTC
.	TRBV30	TRBD1	TRBJ1-1	CAWSTGTGRNEAFF	TGTGCCTGGAGTACAGGGACAGGGAGGAATGAAGCTTTCTTT
.	TRBV7-3	TRBD2	TRBJ2-5	CASSLAGEFQETQYF	TGTGCCAGCAGCTTGGCGGGGGAGTTCCAAGAGACCCAGTACTTC
.	TRBV29-1	.	TRBJ1-1	CSVGETEAFF	TGCAGCGTCGGGGAAACTGAAGCTTTCTTT
.	TRBV6-5	TRBD1	TRBJ1-4	CASRGQGGTNEKLFF	TGTGCCAGCCGTGGACAGGGCGGCACTAATGAAAAACTGTTTTTT
.	TRBV5-4	TRBD1	TRBJ2-7	CASSLRGQGVYEQYF	TGTGCCAGCAGCTTGCGGGGACAGGGGGTCTACGAGCAGTACTTC
.	TRBV25-1	.	TRBJ2-7	CASSGPRQDDYEQYF	TGTGCCAGCAGTGGGCCCCGACAGGATGACTACGAGCAGTACTTC
once	TRBV5-1	.	TRBJ1-5	CASSLGAEAQPQHF	TGCGCCAGCAGCTTGGGTGCAGAGGCTCAGCCCCAGCATTTT
.	TRBV15	.	TRBJ1-5	CATSNGLGGGNQPQHF	TGTGCCACCAGCAACGGTTTGGGCGGGGGCAATCAGCCCCAGCATTTT
.	TRBV28	.	TRBJ1-2	CASSFLQGRYGYTF	TGTGCCAGCAGCTTCCTCCAGGGGAGATATGGCTACACCTTC
.	TRBV12-5	TRBD1	TRBJ2-5	CASGPDRGMKETQYF	TGTGCTAGTGGCCCGGACAGGGGTATGAAAGAGACCCAGTACTTC
.	TRBV5-6	.	TRBJ2-1	CASSSSWGPRYNEQFF	TGTGCCAGCAGTTCATCATGGGGGCCGCGCTACAATGAGCAGTTCTTC
.	TRBV7-2	TRBD2	TRBJ2-3	CASSLVGTTTDTQYF	TGTGCCAGCAGCTTAGTCGGGACTACCACAGATACGCAGTATTTT
.	TRBV21-1	.	TRBJ2-5	CASSKPTGGWETQYF	TGTGCCAGCAGCAAACCAACAGGGGGTTGGGAGACCCAGTACTTC
.	TRBV29-1	TRBD2	TRBJ2-1	CSGGDNEQFF	TGCAGTGGGGGGGACAATGAGCAGTTCTTC
.	TRBV30	.	TRBJ1-5	CAWSVLGVNQPQHF	TGTGCCTGGAGTGTACTCGGGGTAAATCAGCCCCAGCATTTT
.	TRBV6-5	.	TRBJ2-7	CASSGAALSEQYF	TGTGCCAGCAGTGGTGCGGCCTTGTCAGAGCAGTACTTC
.	TRBV2	.	TRBJ2-5	CASSEAQEDMETQYF	TGTGCCAGCAGTGAAGCGCAGGAGGATATGGAGACCCAGTACTTC
few	TRBV5-4	TRBD1	TRBJ1-5	CASSSDRGQPQHF	TGTGCCAGCAGCTCGGACAGGGGTCAGCCCCAGCATTTT
few	TRBV6-5	.	TRBJ2-1	CASSYAPGNEQFF	TGTGCCAGCAGTTATGCCCCAGGAAATGAGCAGTTCTTC
.	TRBV9	TRBD2	TRBJ2-7	CASSVGISGGAVRYEQYF	TGTGCCAGCAGCGTAGGGATCAGCGGGGGGGCCGTTCGGTACGAGCAGTACTTC
.	TRBV6-5	.	TRBJ2-2	CASSYIFRSPGELFF	TGTGCCAGCAGTTACATTTTCAGGTCGCCCGGGGAGCTGTTTTTT
.	TRBV27	.	TRBJ1-1	CASTAIGVNTEAFF	TGTGCCAGCACTGCTATCGGGGTTAACACTGAAGCTTTCTTT
.	TRBV15	.	TRBJ2-3	CATSRDLLVPDTQYF	TGTGCCACCAGCAGAGATCTACTAGTCCCAGATACGCAGTATTTT
once	TRBV7-9	TRBD1	TRBJ2-7	CASAIGTDGYEQYF	TGTGCCAGCGCCATTGGGACAGACGGGTACGAGCAGTACTTC